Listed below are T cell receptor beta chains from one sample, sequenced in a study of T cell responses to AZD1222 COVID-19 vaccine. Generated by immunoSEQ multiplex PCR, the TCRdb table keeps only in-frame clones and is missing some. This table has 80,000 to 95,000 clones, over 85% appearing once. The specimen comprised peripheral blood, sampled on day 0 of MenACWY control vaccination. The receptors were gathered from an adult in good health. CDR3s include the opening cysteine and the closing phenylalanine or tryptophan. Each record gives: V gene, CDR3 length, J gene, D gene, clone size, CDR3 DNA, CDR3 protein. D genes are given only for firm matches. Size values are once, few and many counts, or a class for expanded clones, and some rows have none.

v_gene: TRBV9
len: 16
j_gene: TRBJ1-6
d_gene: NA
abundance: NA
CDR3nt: TGTGCCAGCAGCGTAGACGGGGGGCTGGTAGGTTCACCCCTCCACTTT
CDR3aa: CASSVDGGLVGSPLHF

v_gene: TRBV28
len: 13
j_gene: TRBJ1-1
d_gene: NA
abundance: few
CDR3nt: TGTGCCAGTCCAGGACGGAGGAACACTGAAGCTTTCTTT
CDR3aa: CASPGRRNTEAFF

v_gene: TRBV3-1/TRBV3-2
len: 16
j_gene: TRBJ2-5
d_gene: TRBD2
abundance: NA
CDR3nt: TGTGCCAGCAGCCAAGACCCAGCGGGGGCCTGGGAGACCCAGTACTTC
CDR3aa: CASSQDPAGAWETQYF

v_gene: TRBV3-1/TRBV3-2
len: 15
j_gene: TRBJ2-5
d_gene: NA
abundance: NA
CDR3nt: TGTGCCAGCAGCCTAAAGAGGGGGGGGCGGGAGACCCAGTACTTC
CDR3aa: CASSLKRGGRETQYF

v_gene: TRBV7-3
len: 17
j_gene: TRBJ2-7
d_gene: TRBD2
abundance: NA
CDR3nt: TGTGCCAGCAGCTTAACCGGAATAGCGGGGGCTTCGGGGGAGCAGTACTTC
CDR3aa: CASSLTGIAGASGEQYF

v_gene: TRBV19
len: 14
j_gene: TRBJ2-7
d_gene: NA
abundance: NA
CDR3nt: TGTGCCAGTAGTATTATGGGGGCCACCACCGAGCAGTACTTC
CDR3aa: CASSIMGATTEQYF

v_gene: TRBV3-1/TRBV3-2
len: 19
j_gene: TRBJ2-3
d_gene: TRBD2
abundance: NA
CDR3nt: TGTGCCAGCACTCCCGGACTAGCGGGGGGCCTCGCGGTAACAGATACGCAGTATTTT
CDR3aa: CASTPGLAGGLAVTDTQYF

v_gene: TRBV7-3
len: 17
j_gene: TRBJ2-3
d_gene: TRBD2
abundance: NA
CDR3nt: TGTGCCAGCAGCCCTGCCTCGCACAGCGGGGGCACAGATACGCAGTATTTT
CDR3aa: CASSPASHSGGTDTQYF

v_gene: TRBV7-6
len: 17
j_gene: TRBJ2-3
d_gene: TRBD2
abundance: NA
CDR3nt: TGTGCCAGCAGCCCGACCCTCCGGGGGGTTAGCACAGATACGCAGTATTTT
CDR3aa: CASSPTLRGVSTDTQYF

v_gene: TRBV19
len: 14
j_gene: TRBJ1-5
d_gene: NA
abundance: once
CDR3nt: TGTGCCAGTAGTGGGGATTATAGCAATCAGCCCCAGCATTTT
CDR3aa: CASSGDYSNQPQHF

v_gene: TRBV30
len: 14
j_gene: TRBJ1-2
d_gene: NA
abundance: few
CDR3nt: TGTGCCTGGAGTGTCCACTCCCTTAAGCAACATGTCACCTTC
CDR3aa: CAWSVHSLKQHVTF

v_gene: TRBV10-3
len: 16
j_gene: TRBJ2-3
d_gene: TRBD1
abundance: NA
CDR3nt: TGTGCCATCAGTGCCAACAGGGGGGCAAGCACAGATACGCAGTATTTT
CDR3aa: CAISANRGASTDTQYF

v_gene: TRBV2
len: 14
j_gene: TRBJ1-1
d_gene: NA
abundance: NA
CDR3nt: TGTGCCAGCAGTGATACGGGGGAGAACACTGAAGCTTTCTTT
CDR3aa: CASSDTGENTEAFF

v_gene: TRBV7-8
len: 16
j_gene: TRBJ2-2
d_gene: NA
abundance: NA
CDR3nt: TGTGCCAGCAGTGATCGTGAGGGTGGGAACACCGGGGAGCTGTTTTTT
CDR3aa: CASSDREGGNTGELFF

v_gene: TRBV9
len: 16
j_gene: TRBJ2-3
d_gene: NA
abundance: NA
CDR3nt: TGTGCCAGCAGCCCGGGGGGCTTCGCTAGCACAGATACGCAGTATTTT
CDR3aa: CASSPGGFASTDTQYF

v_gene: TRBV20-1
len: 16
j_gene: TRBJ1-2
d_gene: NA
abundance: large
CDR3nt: TGCAGTGCTAGTGATCGGGGGACCCCGCCGCCCTATGGCTACACCTTC
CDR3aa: CSASDRGTPPPYGYTF

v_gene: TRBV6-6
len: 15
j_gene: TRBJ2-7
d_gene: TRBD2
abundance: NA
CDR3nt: TGTGCCAGCAGTTACTCGCTAGCGGGGGTTTACGAGCAGTACTTC
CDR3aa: CASSYSLAGVYEQYF

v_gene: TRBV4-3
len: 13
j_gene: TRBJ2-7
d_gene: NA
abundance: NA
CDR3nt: TGCGCCAGCAGCCGGGACTTGGCCTACGAGCAGTACTTC
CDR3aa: CASSRDLAYEQYF

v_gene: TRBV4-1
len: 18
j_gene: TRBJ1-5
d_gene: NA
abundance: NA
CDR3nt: TGCGCCAGCAGCCAAGTAATCCAGAACGCTTTTGGGAATCAGCCCCAGCATTTT
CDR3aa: CASSQVIQNAFGNQPQHF

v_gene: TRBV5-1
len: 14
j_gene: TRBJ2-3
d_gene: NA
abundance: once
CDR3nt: TGCGCCAGCAGCTTGTGGGGAACCACAGATACGCAGTATTTT
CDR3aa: CASSLWGTTDTQYF

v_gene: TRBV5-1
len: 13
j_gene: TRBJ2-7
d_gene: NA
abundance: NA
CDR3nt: TGCGCCAGCAGCTTGTATGGTGGGAACGAGCAGTACTTC
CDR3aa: CASSLYGGNEQYF

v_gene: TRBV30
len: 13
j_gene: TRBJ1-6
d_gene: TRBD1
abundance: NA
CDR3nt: TGTGCCTGGAGAGGACAGGGCAGTTCACCCCTCCACTTT
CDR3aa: CAWRGQGSSPLHF

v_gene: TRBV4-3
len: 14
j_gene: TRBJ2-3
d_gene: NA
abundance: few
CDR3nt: TGCGCCAGCAGCCAAGATCGCGTCACAGATACGCAGTATTTT
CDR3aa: CASSQDRVTDTQYF

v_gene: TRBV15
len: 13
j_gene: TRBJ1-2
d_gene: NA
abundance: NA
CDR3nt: TGTGCCACCAGCAGATCGGGAAACTATGGCTACACCTTC
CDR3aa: CATSRSGNYGYTF

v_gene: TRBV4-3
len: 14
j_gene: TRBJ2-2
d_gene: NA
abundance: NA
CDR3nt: TGCGCCAGCAGCCAAACCACAGGCCCCGGGGAGCTGTTTTTT
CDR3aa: CASSQTTGPGELFF

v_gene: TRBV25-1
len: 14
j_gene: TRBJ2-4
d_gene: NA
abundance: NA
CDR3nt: TGTGCCAGCAGTGATCATGGGGAAAGGGACATTCAGTACTTC
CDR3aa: CASSDHGERDIQYF

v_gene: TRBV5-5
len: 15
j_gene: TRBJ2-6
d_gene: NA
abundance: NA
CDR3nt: TGTGCCAGCACCCCGCCCCCCGAAGGGGCCAACGTCCTGACTTTC
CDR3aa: CASTPPPEGANVLTF

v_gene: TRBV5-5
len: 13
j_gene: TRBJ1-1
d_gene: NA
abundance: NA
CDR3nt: TGTGCCAGCAGCCTGGGAATTGAAACTGAAGCTTTCTTT
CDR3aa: CASSLGIETEAFF

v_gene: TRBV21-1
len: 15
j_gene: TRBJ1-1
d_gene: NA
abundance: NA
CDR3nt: TGTGCCAGCAGCAAAGGTACAGGGGTGAACACTGAAGCTTTCTTT
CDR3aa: CASSKGTGVNTEAFF

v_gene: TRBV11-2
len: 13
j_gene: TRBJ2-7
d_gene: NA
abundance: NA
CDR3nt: TGTGCCAGCAGCGTACGACAGAACTACGAGCAGTACTTC
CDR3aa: CASSVRQNYEQYF

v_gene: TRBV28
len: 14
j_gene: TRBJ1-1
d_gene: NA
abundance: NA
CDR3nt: TGTGCCAGCAGTTCGGGGGGGCCGGACACTGAAGCTTTCTTT
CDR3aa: CASSSGGPDTEAFF

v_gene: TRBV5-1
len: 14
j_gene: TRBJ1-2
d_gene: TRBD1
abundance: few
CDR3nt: TGCGCCAGCAGCTTGGAGACAGGGGGCGATGGCTACACCTTC
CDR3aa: CASSLETGGDGYTF

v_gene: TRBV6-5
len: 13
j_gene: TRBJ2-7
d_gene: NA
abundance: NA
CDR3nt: TGTGCCACCAGATCTGGGGACTCCTACGAGCAGTACTTC
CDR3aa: CATRSGDSYEQYF

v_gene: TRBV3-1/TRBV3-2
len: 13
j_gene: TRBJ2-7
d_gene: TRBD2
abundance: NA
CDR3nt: TGTGCCAGCAGCATCGGGGGGGCCTACGAGCAGTACTTC
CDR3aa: CASSIGGAYEQYF

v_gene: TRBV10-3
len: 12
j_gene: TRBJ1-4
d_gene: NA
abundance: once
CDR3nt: TGTGCCACAGGCATGTTGCCGGAAAAACTGTTTTTT
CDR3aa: CATGMLPEKLFF

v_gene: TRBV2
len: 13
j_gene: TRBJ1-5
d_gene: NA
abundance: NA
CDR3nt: TGTGCCAGCAGCCGCGACAGCAATCAGCCCCAGCATTTT
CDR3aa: CASSRDSNQPQHF

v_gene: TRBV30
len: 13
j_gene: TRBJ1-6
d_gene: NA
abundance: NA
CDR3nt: TGTGCCTGGAGGCGGACATCCGGATCACCCCTCCACTTT
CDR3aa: CAWRRTSGSPLHF

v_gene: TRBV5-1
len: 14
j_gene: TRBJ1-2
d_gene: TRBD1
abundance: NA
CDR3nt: TGCGCCAGCAGCCCGGGGACAGGAAACGGTGGCTACACCTTC
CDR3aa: CASSPGTGNGGYTF

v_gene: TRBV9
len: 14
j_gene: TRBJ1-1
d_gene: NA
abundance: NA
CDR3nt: TGTGCCAGCAGCCTTGGACAACGGAACACTGAAGCTTTCTTT
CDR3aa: CASSLGQRNTEAFF

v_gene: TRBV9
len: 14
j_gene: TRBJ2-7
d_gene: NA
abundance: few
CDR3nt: TGTGCCAGCAGCGTAGGGCAGGTTCTCGACGAGCAGTACTTC
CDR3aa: CASSVGQVLDEQYF

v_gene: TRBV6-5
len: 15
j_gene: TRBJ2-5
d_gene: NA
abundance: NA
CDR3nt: TGTGCCAGCAGTCGCGCGTGGCAGGGGGGTGAGACCCAGTACTTC
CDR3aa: CASSRAWQGGETQYF

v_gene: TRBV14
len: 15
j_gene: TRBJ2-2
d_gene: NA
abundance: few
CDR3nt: TGTGCCAGCAGCCAGGGGGGTCGGGACACCGGGGAGCTGTTTTTT
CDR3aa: CASSQGGRDTGELFF

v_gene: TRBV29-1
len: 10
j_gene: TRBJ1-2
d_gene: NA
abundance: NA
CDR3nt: TGCAGCGCATTCGAGGGGGGCTACACCTTC
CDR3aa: CSAFEGGYTF

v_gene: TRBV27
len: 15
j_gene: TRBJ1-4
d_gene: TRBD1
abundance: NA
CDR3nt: TGTGCCAGCAGTTTATCCCAGGGGGCAAGGGAAAAACTGTTTTTT
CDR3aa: CASSLSQGAREKLFF

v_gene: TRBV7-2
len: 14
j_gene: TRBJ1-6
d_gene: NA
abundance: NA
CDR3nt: TGTGCCAGCAGCTTCGGCAGGGTCAATTCACCCCTCCACTTT
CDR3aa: CASSFGRVNSPLHF

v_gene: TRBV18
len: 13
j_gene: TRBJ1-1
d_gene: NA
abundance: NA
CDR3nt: TGTGCCAGCTCGCGTGAGCAGAACACTGAAGCTTTCTTT
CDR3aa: CASSREQNTEAFF

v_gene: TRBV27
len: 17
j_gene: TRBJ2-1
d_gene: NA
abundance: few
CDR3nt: TGTGCCAGCATTCCCCTACACAGGGGAGGAGACTACAATGAGCAGTTCTTC
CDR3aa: CASIPLHRGGDYNEQFF

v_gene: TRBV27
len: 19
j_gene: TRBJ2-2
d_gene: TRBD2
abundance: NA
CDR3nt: TGTGCCAGCAGTTTACTACCGGGACTAGCGGGGGCGGTGGGTAGGGAGCTGTTTTTT
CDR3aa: CASSLLPGLAGAVGRELFF

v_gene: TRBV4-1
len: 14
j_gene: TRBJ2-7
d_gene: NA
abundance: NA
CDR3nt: TGCGCCAGCAGCCAAGATCGGGTTGCCTACGAGCAGTACTTC
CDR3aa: CASSQDRVAYEQYF

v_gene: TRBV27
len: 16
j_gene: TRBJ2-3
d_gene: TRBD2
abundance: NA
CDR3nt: TGTGCCAGCAGTCCGGGACTAGCGGGGGCATCCTATACGCAGTATTTT
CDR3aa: CASSPGLAGASYTQYF

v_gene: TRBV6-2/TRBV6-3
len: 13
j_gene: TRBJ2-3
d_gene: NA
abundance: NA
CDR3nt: TGTGCCAGCAGTCCGCCGGGGACAGATACGCAGTATTTT
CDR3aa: CASSPPGTDTQYF

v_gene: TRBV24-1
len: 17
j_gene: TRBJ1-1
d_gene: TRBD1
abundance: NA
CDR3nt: TGTGCCACCAGTGCAGAAGACAGGGGGCTAATGAACACTGAAGCTTTCTTT
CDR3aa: CATSAEDRGLMNTEAFF